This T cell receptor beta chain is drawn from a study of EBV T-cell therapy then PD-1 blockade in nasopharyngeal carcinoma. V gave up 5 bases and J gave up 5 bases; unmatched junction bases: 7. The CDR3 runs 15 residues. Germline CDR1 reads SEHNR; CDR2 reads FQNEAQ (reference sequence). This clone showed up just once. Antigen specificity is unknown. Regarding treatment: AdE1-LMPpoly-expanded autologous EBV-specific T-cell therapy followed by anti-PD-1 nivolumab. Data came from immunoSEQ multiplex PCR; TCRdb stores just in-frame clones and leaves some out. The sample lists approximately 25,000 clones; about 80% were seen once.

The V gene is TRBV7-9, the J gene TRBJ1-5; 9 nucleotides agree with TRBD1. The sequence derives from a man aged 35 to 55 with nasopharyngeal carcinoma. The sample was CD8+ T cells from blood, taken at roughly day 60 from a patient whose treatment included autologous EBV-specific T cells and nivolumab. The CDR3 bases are TGTGCCAGCAGCCAAGGACAGGGGCGCGATCAGCCCCAGCATTTT. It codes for CASSQGQGRDQPQHF.